This TCR beta chain is drawn from a study of blood T cells in healthy people across ages. Turning to the study itself: For every two T cells, template switching captured about one barcoded beta molecule. Study-wide findings and caveats: The long-lived group displayed more naive CD4+ cells, plus higher diversity, than the aged donors did.

The sample holds a few counts of this clonotype. No antigen is known for it. Primed by a sample-barcoded 5' primer and a J-beta primer mix, a second PCR proceeded for about 7 to 11 cycles. A tag from a template-switch adaptor with 12 random nucleotides marked each cDNA molecule. Using its own MiXCR run on the 5' RACE reads, TCRdb lists one record per CDR3 protein. Of 1.5 million to 2 million distinct CDR3 sequences in the sample, about 35% were seen once. The junction had 8 bases not matched to a gene; V was cut back by 0 bases and J by 6 bases. CDR1 SGDLS and CDR2 YYNGEE come from the germline V gene. This CDR3 has 15 residues.

The rearrangement joins TRBV9 to TRBJ2-7, with 8 bases lining up with TRBD2. Sequencing input: blood. This sequence originates from a woman in her thirties in good health. The CDR3 is CASSVGGREGSEQYF. CDR3 nucleotide sequence: TGTGCCAGCAGCGTAGGAGGTCGGGAGGGCAGCGAGCAGTACTTC.